This T cell receptor (beta chain) was recovered during a study of shared T cell receptors in the human thymus. Generated by immunoSEQ multiplex PCR, the TCRdb table keeps only in-frame clones and is missing some. Of approximately 730,000 clones in the sample, over 75% were seen once. Trimming took 5 bases from V and 0 from J, leaving 14 bases between them. The CDR3 is 17 residues long. CDR1 and CDR2 (germline): SGHAT, FQDESV (reference sequence). These data were also reused for a study on human thymus T cells.

Material: thymocytes. The TCR was taken from a girl under three years old with a congenital heart defect. V usage is TRBV11-1 and J usage is TRBJ1-6; tentative D call: TRBD1 (6 bases). The CDR3 DNA is TGTGCCAGCAGCGACCGACAGGATGACTCCTATAATTCACCCCTCCACTTT. As protein: CASSDRQDDSYNSPLHF.